This T cell receptor beta chain was recorded in a study of T-cell reconstitution after alpha-beta-depleted transplantation in children. Regarding the study as a whole: After one year, T-cell counts and TCRbeta diversity mostly came from new T cells.

The V and J ends lost 2 bases and 1 base, in that order; junction bases with no gene match: 4. This CDR3 has 15 amino acids. Germline V gene data show CDR1 as SGDLS and CDR2 as YYNGEE. This clonotype was counted a few times. Antigen specificity is unknown. Construction of the TCRbeta library involved unique molecular identifiers. TCRdb fed the PCR reads into MiXCR, producing one record per CDR3 protein. The data contain about 97,000 distinct CDR3 sequences, 6% to 9% of them singletons. This rearrangement joins TRBV9 to TRBJ2-3; 7 nucleotides line up with TRBD1. Material: PBMCs, obtained before TCRalphabeta/CD19-depleted stem cell transplant. The receptor comes from a boy younger than 10 with acute lymphoblastic leukemia, due to receive a stem cell transplant. CDR3 amino acids: CASSVDRAGTDTQYF. The CDR3 region has the DNA TGTGCCAGCAGCGTCGACAGGGCTGGCACAGATACGCAGTATTTT.